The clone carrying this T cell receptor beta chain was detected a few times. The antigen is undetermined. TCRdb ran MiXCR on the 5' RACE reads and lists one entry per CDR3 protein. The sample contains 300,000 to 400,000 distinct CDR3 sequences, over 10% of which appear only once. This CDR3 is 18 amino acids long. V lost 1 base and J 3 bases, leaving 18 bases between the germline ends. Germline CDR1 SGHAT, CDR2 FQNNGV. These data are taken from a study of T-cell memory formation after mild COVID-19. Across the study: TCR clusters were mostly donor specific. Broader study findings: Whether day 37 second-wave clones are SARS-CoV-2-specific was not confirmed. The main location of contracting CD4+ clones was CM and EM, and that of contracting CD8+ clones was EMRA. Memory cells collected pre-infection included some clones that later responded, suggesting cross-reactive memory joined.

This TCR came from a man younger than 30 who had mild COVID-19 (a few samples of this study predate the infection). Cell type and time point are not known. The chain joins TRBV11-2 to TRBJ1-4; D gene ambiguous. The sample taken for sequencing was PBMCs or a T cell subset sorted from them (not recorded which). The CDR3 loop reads CASSLAVPGTAANEKLFF. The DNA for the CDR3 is TGTGCCAGCAGCTTAGCGGTTCCGGGTACGGCGGCTAATGAAAAACTGTTTTTT.